Sequencing of this TCR beta chain was carried out in a study of cytotoxic CD8 clonotypes in ibrutinib-treated CLL. Findings and caveats of the study: Higher clonality was seen at ibrutinib response and a return toward baseline at progression. Against age-matched healthy donors, baseline clonality ran higher and tracked circulating CD8+ T-cell counts.

A remark on this clone: What it binds is unknown.

This table comes from immunoSEQ multiplex PCR, and its TCRdb copy is limited to in-frame clones, with some not included. The sample has under 150,000 clones; 70% to 90% are singletons. The sample was PBMCs, taken after 36 months of ibrutinib treatment. The sequence was obtained from a human donor with chronic lymphocytic leukemia.

The CDR3 sequence: CASTPLGGDQPQHF. The DNA of the CDR3 is TGTGCCAGCACGCCTTTGGGGGGGGATCAGCCCCAGCATTTT. The rearrangement links TRBV19 to TRBJ1-5; D perhaps matches TRBD1 (5 bases). Germline-derived CDR1 and CDR2 are LNHDA and SQIVND (reference sequence). The V end lost 9 bases, the J end lost 5 bases, and 17 bases lay between the germline ends. This CDR3 is built from 14 residues.